This is a list of T cell receptor beta chains from one sample in a study of cytomegalovirus exposure and HLA in healthy donors. Assay: immunoSEQ multiplex PCR; the TCRdb copy retains only in-frame clones and omits some. Here the sample spans about 170,000 clones, 75% to 85% being singletons. Sequenced material: PBMCs. The source is a female donor in good health and CMV-seronegative. The conserved cysteine and the conserved F or W are not part of the CDR3 here. The size field is filled for only some rows; it gives once, few, many or a size class.

j_gene: TRBJ1-5; abundance: -; v_gene: TRBV23-1; len: 14; CDR3aa: ASSPPGGQMYQPQH
j_gene: TRBJ2-7; abundance: -; v_gene: TRBV6-5; len: 11; CDR3aa: ATEGDSSYEQY
j_gene: TRBJ1-2; abundance: -; v_gene: TRBV27; len: 14; CDR3aa: APRSPKVRGHRGYT
j_gene: TRBJ1-5; abundance: few; v_gene: TRBV29-1; len: 11; CDR3aa: SVVVDSDQPQH
j_gene: TRBJ2-4; abundance: few; v_gene: TRBV5-1; len: 15; CDR3aa: ASSVGYPGQGRDSQY
j_gene: TRBJ1-5; abundance: -; v_gene: TRBV6-6; len: 10; CDR3aa: ASSYLGGPQH
j_gene: TRBJ1-3; abundance: once; v_gene: TRBV28; len: 14; CDR3aa: ASSLSGQRFGNTIY
j_gene: TRBJ2-1; abundance: -; v_gene: TRBV4-3; len: 13; CDR3aa: ASSRGLVSYNEQF
j_gene: TRBJ1-4; abundance: -; v_gene: TRBV5-4; len: 13; CDR3aa: ASSLGGQGAEKLF
j_gene: TRBJ2-5; abundance: -; v_gene: TRBV25-1; len: 9; CDR3aa: AATFLETQY
j_gene: TRBJ1-1; abundance: -; v_gene: TRBV7-3; len: 13; CDR3aa: ASSAQTGLNTEAF
j_gene: TRBJ1-1; abundance: once; v_gene: TRBV28; len: 13; CDR3aa: ASSLNLGGSTEAF
j_gene: TRBJ2-3; abundance: -; v_gene: TRBV11-3; len: 14; CDR3aa: ASSFGGGAGPDTQY
j_gene: TRBJ2-1; abundance: -; v_gene: TRBV5-4; len: 13; CDR3aa: ASKPGTSGFDEQF
j_gene: TRBJ2-7; abundance: -; v_gene: TRBV10-3; len: 10; CDR3aa: AISSGRNEQY
j_gene: TRBJ2-7; abundance: -; v_gene: TRBV28; len: 14; CDR3aa: ASSTPFGRAGNEQY
j_gene: TRBJ2-7; abundance: -; v_gene: TRBV6-5; len: 14; CDR3aa: ASSYTSSGTSYEQY
j_gene: TRBJ1-1; abundance: -; v_gene: TRBV4-1; len: 14; CDR3aa: ASSRRGMTVNPEAF
j_gene: TRBJ1-6; abundance: few; v_gene: TRBV4-3; len: 12; CDR3aa: ASSSTGVNSPLH
j_gene: TRBJ2-1; abundance: -; v_gene: TRBV5-1; len: 11; CDR3aa: ASSRGTSYEQF
j_gene: TRBJ2-5; abundance: few; v_gene: TRBV23-1; len: 10; CDR3aa: ASSLRAKTQY
j_gene: TRBJ1-1; abundance: -; v_gene: TRBV28; len: 12; CDR3aa: ASRDGQGNTEAF
j_gene: TRBJ1-4; abundance: once; v_gene: TRBV7-9; len: 13; CDR3aa: ASSLSDNRNEKLF
j_gene: TRBJ2-7; abundance: -; v_gene: TRBV30; len: 10; CDR3aa: ASLRGGYEQY
j_gene: TRBJ2-3; abundance: -; v_gene: TRBV6-6; len: 11; CDR3aa: ASILAGADTQY
j_gene: TRBJ2-3; abundance: -; v_gene: TRBV18; len: 14; CDR3aa: ASSLGTRGSGDTQY
j_gene: TRBJ2-6; abundance: -; v_gene: TRBV30; len: 13; CDR3aa: AWSRGGPGANVLT
j_gene: TRBJ1-1; abundance: -; v_gene: TRBV5-1; len: 12; CDR3aa: ASSLHGGNTEAF
j_gene: TRBJ1-5; abundance: few; v_gene: TRBV4-3; len: 15; CDR3aa: ASSQHPRGGASQPQH
j_gene: TRBJ2-4; abundance: -; v_gene: TRBV29-1; len: 10; CDR3aa: SVQDRGNIQY
j_gene: TRBJ2-4; abundance: few; v_gene: TRBV18; len: 13; CDR3aa: ASSPLSTGPNIQY
j_gene: TRBJ2-3; abundance: -; v_gene: TRBV7-2; len: 13; CDR3aa: ASNPTGLRGSLEY
j_gene: TRBJ2-1; abundance: few; v_gene: TRBV4-2; len: 13; CDR3aa: ASKSGGLSYNEQF
j_gene: TRBJ1-2; abundance: -; v_gene: TRBV6-1; len: 13; CDR3aa: ASRAGGSVVYGYT
j_gene: TRBJ1-1; abundance: -; v_gene: TRBV5-1; len: 11; CDR3aa: ASSEVSGTEAF
j_gene: TRBJ2-1; abundance: -; v_gene: TRBV7-9; len: 14; CDR3aa: ASSPHPRLGNNEQF
j_gene: TRBJ2-3; abundance: -; v_gene: TRBV9; len: 13; CDR3aa: ASSVATGFTDTQY
j_gene: TRBJ2-7; abundance: -; v_gene: TRBV27; len: 9; CDR3aa: ASSFLNEQY
j_gene: TRBJ2-1; abundance: -; v_gene: TRBV4-1; len: 13; CDR3aa: ASSLSPGLDNEQF
j_gene: TRBJ2-7; abundance: few; v_gene: TRBV7-9; len: 13; CDR3aa: ASSLETGRSYEQY
j_gene: TRBJ1-2; abundance: -; v_gene: TRBV9; len: 13; CDR3aa: ASSVQAVSNYGYT
j_gene: TRBJ2-1; abundance: -; v_gene: TRBV28; len: 12; CDR3aa: ASSLITRNNEQF
j_gene: TRBJ1-1; abundance: -; v_gene: TRBV28; len: 10; CDR3aa: ASSFRRGRAF
j_gene: TRBJ1-6; abundance: -; v_gene: TRBV27; len: 11; CDR3aa: ASTLSYNSPLH
j_gene: TRBJ2-7; abundance: -; v_gene: TRBV11-2; len: 12; CDR3aa: ASSLGLAGYEQY
j_gene: TRBJ1-1; abundance: -; v_gene: TRBV6-5; len: 11; CDR3aa: ASRDSGGAEAF
j_gene: TRBJ2-3; abundance: -; v_gene: TRBV5-1; len: 12; CDR3aa: ASSVTSGGNTQY
j_gene: TRBJ1-2; abundance: -; v_gene: TRBV4-3; len: 14; CDR3aa: ASSQDPGYLRGGYT
j_gene: TRBJ1-1; abundance: -; v_gene: TRBV2; len: 11; CDR3aa: ASSLQVNTEAF
j_gene: TRBJ1-2; abundance: -; v_gene: TRBV28; len: 11; CDR3aa: ATEGQGNYGYT
j_gene: TRBJ2-7; abundance: few; v_gene: TRBV9; len: 13; CDR3aa: ASSAGLAGSYEQY
j_gene: TRBJ2-7; abundance: -; v_gene: TRBV7-2; len: 12; CDR3aa: ASSLEGLVDEQY
j_gene: TRBJ2-7; abundance: -; v_gene: TRBV7-9; len: 10; CDR3aa: ASSPNSAWRY
j_gene: -; abundance: -; v_gene: TRBV5-1; len: 12; CDR3aa: ASSAGTSGYEQY
j_gene: -; abundance: -; v_gene: TRBV11-2; len: 10; CDR3aa: ASSHNSYEQY
j_gene: TRBJ1-1; abundance: few; v_gene: TRBV19; len: 14; CDR3aa: ASSTDRGYMNTEAF
j_gene: TRBJ2-1; abundance: few; v_gene: TRBV19; len: 14; CDR3aa: ASSILRTRIGNEQF
j_gene: TRBJ1-1; abundance: -; v_gene: TRBV6-1; len: 12; CDR3aa: ASSEDWAYTEAF
j_gene: TRBJ2-1; abundance: few; v_gene: TRBV2; len: 12; CDR3aa: ASRTGLGGNEQF
j_gene: TRBJ1-6; abundance: -; v_gene: TRBV6-5; len: 13; CDR3aa: ASRAGTGKDSPLH